These 23 T cell receptor beta chains came from one sample sequenced in a study of spatial heterogeneity in lung cancer. TCRdb reprocessed the 5' RACE reads with MiXCR, giving one entry per CDR3 protein. Here the sample spans approximately 56,000 distinct CDR3 sequences, roughly 8.1% being singletons. Time point indicated: blood at routine non-recurrence follow-up after resection. Sequencing of whole RNA from tumor, nontumor lung or frozen PBMC involved no sorting. The sequences come from PBMCs, collected at follow-up. The receptors derive from a female donor with early-stage non-small cell lung cancer.

This chain uses TRBV5-1 with TRBJ2-3; weak D call: TRBD2 (6 bases). This CDR3 spans 14 amino acids. Germline lookup yields CDR1 SGHRS and CDR2 YFSETQ. V lost 2 bases and J 5 bases, leaving 12 bases between the germline ends. The CDR3 is CASSFPGLRDTQYF. The CDR3 coding sequence is TGCGCCAGCAGCTTTCCGGGACTTCGAGATACGCAGTATTTT.

This clonotype turned up a few times. The chain recombines TRBV19 with TRBJ2-3; D uncertain. V lost 6 bases, J lost 8 bases, and 15 bases lay in between. The CDR3 loop spans 13 amino acids. The germline V gene has CDR1 LNHDA and CDR2 SQIVND (reference sequence). CDR3 coding DNA: TGTGCCAGTAGCGGCCGATCAACGGGTACGCAGTATTTT. Its protein is CASSGRSTGTQYF.

This clonotype was observed a few times. The chain combines TRBV2 with TRBJ2-5; D unclear. Germline V CDR1 and CDR2: SNHLY, FYNNEI. The CDR3 is 11 residues long. V dropped 2 bases and J dropped 7 bases, with 5 bases sitting between them. The CDR3 here is CASSESVTQYF. In DNA, the CDR3 is TGTGCCAGCAGTGAATCGGTGACCCAGTACTTC.

The chain joins TRBV7-2 to TRBJ2-7; 10 bases fit TRBD2. Trimming took 5 bases from V and 5 from J; bases not matched to a gene: 6. CDR3 size: 14 residues. CDR1 is SGHTA and CDR2 is FQGNSA in the germline V gene. This CDR3 is CASSTTSGSHEQYF. The CDR3 nucleotides read TGTGCCAGCAGCACGACTAGCGGGTCCCACGAGCAGTACTTC. Using reference TRBV7-2 and TRBJ2-7 for the parts outside the CDR3, the full variable domain is GAGVSQSPSNKVTEKGKDVELRCDPISGHTALYWYRQSLGQGLEFLIYFQGNSAPDKSGLPSDRFSAERTGGSVSTLTIQRTQQEDSAVYLCASSTTSGSHEQYFGPGTRLTVT.

This clonotype was found many times. The J gene is TRBJ1-2, the V gene TRBV7-9; 12 bases are shared with TRBD1. There are 14 residues in the CDR3. Germline CDR1 is SEHNR and CDR2 is FQNEAQ (reference sequence). Trimming removed 5 bases from V and 8 bases from J; junction bases left unmatched: 6. CDR3 protein: CASSPGTGGRGYTF. The DNA of the CDR3 is TGTGCCAGCAGCCCAGGGACAGGGGGCCGAGGCTACACCTTC.

This clonotype was seen ten or more times. The chain uses TRBV28 and TRBJ1-2; 9 nucleotides align to TRBD1. This CDR3 contains 17 residues. CDR1 and CDR2 from the germline V gene are MDHEN and SYDVKM. V trimming: 4 bases; J trimming: 6 bases; junction bases outside the gene matches: 15. Here the CDR3 DNA reads TGTGCCAGCAGTTCCCTAGGACAGGGGCTCGGAGACCATGGCTACACCTTC. It is translated as CASSSLGQGLGDHGYTF.

There are many counts of this clonotype. This chain joins TRBV15 and TRBJ1-1; D is unresolved. V lost 3 bases to trimming and J lost 10 bases, with 15 bases between them. CDR1 and CDR2 from the germline V gene are LNHNV and YYDKDF (reference sequence). This CDR3 spans 13 amino acids. CDR3 residues: CATSSTNRARAFF. CDR3 nucleotide sequence: TGTGCCACCAGCAGTACCAACAGAGCTCGAGCTTTCTTT.

The chain couples TRBV5-1 to TRBJ2-2; 7 bases map to TRBD2. The germline gives CDR1 SGHRS, CDR2 YFSETQ. J gave up 5 bases and V 4 bases, and 5 bases lay outside the gene matches. This CDR3 is 14 amino acids long. The CDR3 is CASSLREVTGELFF. In DNA, the CDR3 is TGCGCCAGCAGCCTCCGGGAGGTTACCGGGGAGCTGTTTTTT.

This clonotype was counted at least ten times. The chain links TRBV10-1 to TRBJ2-6, with D maybe TRBD1 (6 bases). V dropped 11 bases and J dropped 0 bases, with 23 bases sitting between them. CDR1 WNHNN and CDR2 SYGVQD come from the germline V gene (reference sequence). The CDR3 is made up of 18 amino acids. The CDR3 nucleotides are TGCGCCGGAAGTAGGACAGACCCCCGACTCTCTGGGGCCAACGTCCTGACTTTC. Protein: CAGSRTDPRLSGANVLTF.

The table lists this clonotype with many counts. The genes are TRBV6-5 and TRBJ1-1; D is possibly TRBD1 (5 bases). The V gene's germline CDR1 is MNHEY and CDR2 SVGAGI. V lost 6 bases and J 1 base, leaving 12 bases between the germline ends. This CDR3 has 14 amino acids. The chain's CDR3 is CASRSQAPNTEAFF. CDR3 DNA sequence: TGTGCCAGCAGGTCACAGGCCCCGAACACTGAAGCTTTCTTT.

In the case of this clonotype: This may come from a read error, since a much larger clone is one base off. The chain combines TRBV4-1 with TRBJ1-4, with TRBD1 identical over 11 bases. This CDR3 region has 15 residues. Germline-derived CDR1 and CDR2 are MGHRA and YSYEKL. V gave up 1 base and J gave up 9 bases; unmatched junction bases: 4. CDR3 nucleotides: TGCGCCAGCAGCCAAGCCGGGACAGGGGGGAAAAAACTGTTTTTT. This encodes CASSQAGTGGKKLFF.

J is TRBJ1-5 and V is TRBV27; no clear D gene. This CDR3 has 14 residues. CDR1 is MNHEY, CDR2 SMNVEV, per germline (reference sequence). V was pared by 0 bases and J by 2 bases, with 5 bases between. The CDR3 reads CASSLSPGNQPQHF. As DNA, the CDR3 is TGTGCCAGCAGTTTATCCCCTGGCAATCAGCCCCAGCATTTT.

This rearrangement joins TRBV12-3 or TRBV12-4 to TRBJ2-1; 7 nucleotides match TRBD2. This CDR3 has 17 amino acids. V dropped 6 bases and J dropped 6; count of bases not matched to a gene: 17. CDR3 coding DNA: TGTGCCAGCAGCCCGCTTTTCGGTCTAGCGGAGCTCAATGAGCAGTTCTTC. This encodes CASSPLFGLAELNEQFF.

Many counts were recorded for this clonotype. The chain uses TRBV29-1 and TRBJ2-1; D is uncertain. Between the trimmed V and J ends, which lost 3 bases and 1 base, there was a span of 13 bases. CDR1 and CDR2 from the germline V gene are SQVTM and ANQGSEA. The CDR3 loop spans 15 amino acids. CDR3 nucleotide sequence: TGCAGCGTTGAGCGACGGACCGTTTCCTACAATGAGCAGTTCTTC. Amino acids: CSVERRTVSYNEQFF.

J is TRBJ1-1 and V is TRBV9; the D gene is possibly TRBD1 (6 bases). Germline assignment: CDR1 SGDLS and CDR2 YYNGEE. Between the trimmed V and J ends, which lost 0 bases and 4 bases, there was a span of 16 bases. The CDR3 runs to 16 residues. CDR3 residues: CASSVVGAREGTEAFF. In DNA, the CDR3 is TGTGCCAGCAGCGTAGTGGGGGCCAGGGAGGGCACTGAAGCTTTCTTT.

This clonotype was seen only a few times. The gene calls are TRBV9 and TRBJ2-5; D may be TRBD2 (7 bases). The CDR3 consists of 15 residues. Germline lookup yields CDR1 SGDLS and CDR2 YYNGEE. V was cut by 2 bases and J by 1 base, with 12 bases left in between. CDR3 bases: TGTGCCAGCAGCGTTGCGGGGGCCCTCCAAGAGACCCAGTACTTC. It translates to CASSVAGALQETQYF.

This clonotype was observed at least ten times. The chain couples TRBV11-2 to TRBJ1-1; 7 nucleotides match TRBD1. V was pared by 11 bases and J by 4 bases, with 10 bases of the junction left unmatched. The germline V gene has CDR1 SGHAT and CDR2 FQNNGV. CDR3 length: 13 amino acids. The CDR3 nucleotides are TGTGCCGCAGAAAGACAGGGATTCACTGAAGCTTTCTTT. It specifies CAAERQGFTEAFF. Combining the CDR3 with reference TRBV11-2 and TRBJ1-1 gives the whole variable domain EAGVAQSPRYKIIEKRQSVAFWCNPISGHATLYWYQQILGQGPKLLIQFQNNGVVDDSQLPKDRFSAERLKGVDSTLKIQPAKLEDSAVYLCAAERQGFTEAFFGQGTRLTVV.

CDR3 in amino acids: CASSKGGADTQYF. In DNA, the CDR3 is TGTGCCAGCAGTAAGGGCGGCGCAGATACGCAGTATTTT. V is TRBV6-6 and J is TRBJ2-3, with D uncertain. This CDR3 has 13 residues. V was pared by 5 bases and J by 4 bases, with 10 bases between. CDR1 is MNHNY and CDR2 is SVGAGI in the germline V gene (reference sequence).

This clonotype was seen many times. The CDR3 loop is CASSLAPAYNEQFF. CDR3 coding DNA: TGCGCCAGCAGCTTGGCCCCCGCCTACAATGAGCAGTTCTTC. This chain uses TRBV5-1 with TRBJ2-1; no clear D. This CDR3 comprises 14 residues. V was shortened by 0 bases and J by 2 bases, with 6 bases between the two germline ends. Germline CDR1 reads SGHRS; CDR2 reads YFSETQ. Using reference TRBV5-1 and TRBJ2-1 for the parts outside the CDR3, the full variable domain is KAGVTQTPRYLIKTRGQQVTLSCSPISGHRSVSWYQQTPGQGLQFLFEYFSETQRNKGNFPGRFSGRQFSNSRSEMNVSTLELGDSALYLCASSLAPAYNEQFFGPGTRLTVL.

The chain joins TRBV7-2 to TRBJ2-4; perhaps TRBD1 as D (5 bases). The CDR3 length is 16 residues. Germline loops: CDR1 SGHTA, CDR2 FQGNSA. The germline V and J ends were trimmed by 2 bases and 8 bases, with 19 bases remaining between them. DNA of the CDR3: TGTGCCAGCAGCTTAAGACAGAAGGAAAGGGTTGACATTCAGTACTTC. It encodes CASSLRQKERVDIQYF. Using reference TRBV7-2 and TRBJ2-4 for the parts outside the CDR3, the full variable domain is GAGVSQSPSNKVTEKGKDVELRCDPISGHTALYWYRQSLGQGLEFLIYFQGNSAPDKSGLPSDRFSAERTGGSVSTLTIQRTQQEDSAVYLCASSLRQKERVDIQYFGAGTRLSVL.

This clonotype came up many times. The J gene is TRBJ2-4, the V gene TRBV28; maybe TRBD1 (5 bases). The CDR3 extends over 16 amino acids. Per the germline V gene, CDR1 is MDHEN and CDR2 is SYDVKM. The V and J ends lost 5 bases and 0 bases respectively, with 14 bases between them. Written as DNA, the CDR3 is TGTGCCAGCAGTCCCGACAGTGAGCTAGCCAAAAACATTCAGTACTTC. Translating gives CASSPDSELAKNIQYF.

This clonotype was counted ten times or more. This rearrangement joins TRBV9 to TRBJ2-3; D not resolved. Germline CDR1 SGDLS, CDR2 YYNGEE. The CDR3 contains 15 residues. V gave up 0 bases and J gave up 0 bases, with 8 bases separating them. CDR3 DNA: TGTGCCAGCAGCGTAGAAGACGCTAGCACAGATACGCAGTATTTT. Translated: CASSVEDASTDTQYF.

This clonotype was detected ten times or more. The chain combines TRBV7-7 with TRBJ2-5, with D possibly being TRBD1 (6 bases). V was shortened by 5 bases and J by 3 bases, with 13 bases between the two germline ends. The germline CDR1 and CDR2 sequences are SSHAT and FNYEAQ (reference sequence). This CDR3 is built from 14 residues. CDR3: CASSLAGQKETQYF. In DNA form, the CDR3 reads TGTGCCAGCAGCCTTGCCGGACAGAAAGAGACCCAGTACTTC.